These 13 T cell receptor beta chains originate from one sample sequenced in a study of response to subunit inactivated influenza vaccine. TCRdb ran MiXCR on the RT-PCR reads and lists one entry per CDR3 protein. The repertoire holds roughly 710,000 distinct CDR3 sequences, approximately 14% seen once, with 7.5% to 8% in the top ten. Sequences were derived from PBMCs from blood, sampled about 14 days before vaccination. These receptors all stem from a middle-aged man who received an inactivated influenza vaccine.

The sample holds a few counts of this clonotype. The genes are TRBV3-1 and TRBJ2-7; no clear D. The CDR3 runs to 12 residues. Trimming left V 4 bases short and J 7 bases short, with 11 bases between. Germline loops: CDR1 LGHDT, CDR2 YNNKEL (reference sequence). Written as DNA, the CDR3 is TGTGCCAGCAGCCCGGGTCCAAGGGAGCAGTACTTC. It specifies CASSPGPREQYF.

This clonotype was counted between two and nine times. The gene calls are TRBV29-1 and TRBJ2-7, with 7 bases aligning to TRBD1. The germline V gene encodes CDR1 SQVTM and CDR2 ANQGSEA. This CDR3 is 13 amino acids long. V trimming: 5 bases; J trimming: 6 bases; junction bases outside the gene matches: 10. As DNA, the CDR3 is TGCAGCGTTACACCCGACAGGGCTGGCGAGCAGTACTTC. Its protein product is CSVTPDRAGEQYF.

This clonotype has a handful of counts. The chain has TRBV29-1 and TRBJ2-7; no firm D call. V was shortened by 1 base and J by 2 bases, with 6 bases between the two germline ends. Germline lookup yields CDR1 SQVTM and CDR2 ANQGSEA. The CDR3 consists of 12 residues. This CDR3 reads CSVEASAYEQYF. The CDR3 region has the DNA TGCAGCGTTGAAGCCTCAGCCTACGAGCAGTACTTC.

This clonotype was counted a few times. The genes are TRBV20-1 and TRBJ2-1, with a possible D match to TRBD2 (5 bases). Germline values: CDR1 DFQATT, CDR2 SNEGSKA (reference sequence). The CDR3 length is 15 residues. Between the trimmed V and J ends, which lost 6 bases and 1 base, there was a span of 16 bases. The CDR3 region is CSARSGGRSYNEQFF. CDR3 nucleotides: TGCAGTGCAAGAAGCGGAGGAAGGTCCTACAATGAGCAGTTCTTC.

The chain recombines TRBV10-3 with TRBJ2-3; weak D call: TRBD2 (5 bases). The ends were cut back, 11 bases at V and 6 bases at J, with 21 bases in the middle. Per germline, CDR1 ENHRY and CDR2 SYGVKD. This CDR3 has 14 amino acids. CDR3 DNA sequence: TGTGCCGTCGGACCTGAGGGTCCCCGGGATACGCAGTATTTT. Its protein is CAVGPEGPRDTQYF.

This clonotype has just a few counts. This chain links TRBV12-3 or TRBV12-4 with TRBJ2-2, with 8 bases lining up with TRBD2. After removal of 6 bases from V and 6 bases from J, the junction contained 9 bases not matched to a gene. This CDR3 has 15 residues. CDR3 sequence: CASSRSGGGAGELFF. The CDR3 DNA follows: TGTGCCAGCAGCAGAAGCGGGGGAGGGGCCGGGGAGCTGTTTTTT.

The genes are TRBV30 and TRBJ2-1; 9 bases fit TRBD2. After removal of 4 bases from V and 9 bases from J, the junction contained 13 bases not matched to a gene. The CDR3 has 15 residues. The germline V gene encodes CDR1 GTSNPN and CDR2 SVGIG (reference sequence). The CDR3 DNA sequence: TGTGCCTGGACTGGGCCAGCGGGGGGTTTTACTGAGCAGTTCTTC. Protein sequence: CAWTGPAGGFTEQFF.

V gene TRBV27 combines with J gene TRBJ2-7; D gene uncertain. The CDR3 extends over 10 amino acids. Trimming removed 6 bases at V and 12 bases at J, with 12 bases between. The germline gives CDR1 MNHEY, CDR2 SMNVEV (reference sequence). CDR3 loop: CASSWDLAYF. The CDR3 region has the DNA TGTGCCAGCAGCTGGGATCTCGCGTACTTC.

There are a few counts of this clonotype. This chain joins TRBV30 and TRBJ1-5, with no clear D. Trimming shortened V by 0 bases and J by 0 bases, and 6 bases separated the two germline ends. Germline lookup yields CDR1 GTSNPN and CDR2 SVGIG (reference sequence). This CDR3 is built from 14 residues. This CDR3 reads CAWSVGLSNQPQHF. Here the CDR3 DNA reads TGTGCCTGGAGTGTTGGCCTTAGCAATCAGCCCCAGCATTTT.

The chain employs TRBV21-1 and TRBJ2-7. TRBV21-1 is described as a pseudogene. The CDR3 has 17 residues. The CDR3 DNA reads TGTGCCAGCAGCAAAGCGCGGCAGGTCCTTTTCTCCTACGAGCAGTACTTC. It translates to CASSKARQVLFSYEQYF.

This clonotype was recorded a few times. This chain connects TRBV15 to TRBJ2-7, with 7 bases matching TRBD1. The germline V gene has CDR1 LNHNV and CDR2 YYDKDF (reference sequence). The CDR3 has 15 amino acids. V gave up 3 bases and J gave up 3 bases; unmatched junction bases: 8. The CDR3 region has the DNA TGTGCCACCAGCAGGAACAGGGGACAAAGCTACGAGCAGTACTTC. As protein: CATSRNRGQSYEQYF.

This clonotype was observed a handful of times. A read error may account for a junction end that differs from germline. The rearrangement uses TRBV20-1 and TRBJ2-7; no firm D call. Germline CDR1 and CDR2: DFQATT and SNEGSKA (reference sequence). The length of the CDR3 is 13 residues. The CDR3 DNA follows: TGCAGTGCCAGAGGTCTGGACTCCTACGAGCAGTACTTC. Its translation: CSARGLDSYEQYF.

The V and J genes are TRBV29-1 and TRBJ2-3; 9 nucleotides line up with TRBD2. The CDR3 sequence is 14 residues long. Germline values: CDR1 SQVTM, CDR2 ANQGSEA. J lost 5 bases, V lost 7 bases, and 10 bases had no gene match. The CDR3 protein is CSGRRAGGGDTQYF. The CDR3, as DNA: TGCAGCGGGCGAAGAGCGGGGGGAGGAGATACGCAGTATTTT.